This TCR beta chain was identified during a study of cytomegalovirus exposure and HLA in healthy donors. With 60 Vbeta and 13 Jbeta primers, the PCR was carried out. Profiling relied on immunoSEQ multiplex PCR, and the TCRdb table lists in-frame clones only, not all of them. The data show 120,000 or so clones, 80% seen once. This CDR3 is built from 17 residues. The V end was cut by 0 bases, the J end by 5 bases, with 19 bases between. In germline, CDR1 is SGHDN, CDR2 FVKESK. The sequenced sample consisted of PBMCs. The clonotype comes from a man between 25 and 39 years old in good health and CMV-seropositive. The gene calls are TRBV14 and TRBJ2-5, with D perhaps matching TRBD1 (6 bases). This chain's CDR3 is CASSQEARTGWSETQYF. The CDR3 DNA reads as TGTGCCAGCAGCCAAGAGGCCCGAACAGGGTGGTCGGAGACCCAGTACTTC.